What follows is one T cell receptor beta chain and its context. The entry originates in a study of blood T cell repertoires in COVID-19. On the study more broadly: T cells, B-cell-depleted T cells, or PBMCs supplied cDNA or gDNA.

In germline, CDR1 is SEHNR, CDR2 FQNEAQ (reference sequence). V was clipped by 5 bases and J by 5 bases; unmatched bases: 12. This CDR3 spans 16 amino acids. Only in-frame clones appear in the TCRdb table, and some are missing; sequencing was by immunoSEQ multiplex PCR. The sample contains a few hundred thousand clones, roughly nine tenths of which appear only once. The rearrangement links TRBV7-9 to TRBJ1-2, with 9 bases aligning to TRBD1. Sequenced: PBMCs or T cells enriched from blood (not recorded which). The TCR was taken from a woman younger than 45 who had recovered from COVID-19. CDR3: CASSTRGTGPTYGYTF. As DNA, the CDR3 is TGTGCCAGCAGCACCCGAGGGACAGGGCCAACGTATGGCTACACCTTC.